This T cell receptor (beta chain) was observed in a study of T cell changes during pregnancy in multiple sclerosis. Repertoires were generated with immunoSEQ multiplex PCR, while TCRdb's copy carries only in-frame clones and drops some. This table has around 110,000 clones, 91% appearing once. The material was peripheral blood, obtained before pregnancy. This sequence was found in a female donor with multiple sclerosis, enrolled in a pregnancy study.

The CDR3 sequence is CASSYGRRMNTEAFF. Here the CDR3 DNA reads TGTGCCAGCAGTTACGGTCGGCGGATGAACACTGAAGCTTTCTTT. The rearrangement joins TRBV6-4 to TRBJ1-1; no definite D call. This CDR3 spans 15 amino acids. V lost 5 bases and J lost 0, with 13 bases in between. The V gene's germline CDR1 is MRHNA and CDR2 SNTAGT.